A selection of T cell receptor beta chains follows, all from one sample in a study of T cell responses to AZD1222 COVID-19 vaccine. Produced via immunoSEQ multiplex PCR; TCRdb's table is partial and in-frame only. The repertoire has about 83,000 clones, roughly 83% of them found once; the top ten carry 8.7%. Sequenced here: peripheral blood, sampled on day 0 of AZD1222 vaccination. These receptors originate from an adult in good health. Both conserved end residues are trimmed from each CDR3.

v_gene: TRBV2
j_gene: TRBJ2-1
CDR3aa: ASSPRGLAGAVNEQF

v_gene: TRBV11-3
j_gene: TRBJ2-2
CDR3aa: ASSGRQGAGELF

v_gene: TRBV7-2
j_gene: TRBJ2-7
CDR3aa: ARLGTSGYPYYEQY

v_gene: TRBV2
j_gene: TRBJ2-1
CDR3aa: ASTTGGNEQF

v_gene: TRBV18
j_gene: TRBJ1-3
CDR3aa: ASSPPFGNTIY

v_gene: TRBV20-1
j_gene: TRBJ2-3
CDR3aa: SASVSHFLQTDTQY

v_gene: TRBV21-1
j_gene: TRBJ2-1
CDR3aa: ASSKERQKGSSYNEQF

v_gene: TRBV27
j_gene: TRBJ1-4
CDR3aa: ASSQTGGLNEKLF

v_gene: TRBV5-5
j_gene: TRBJ1-5
CDR3aa: ASSPTGDGNQPQH

v_gene: TRBV7-9
j_gene: TRBJ1-5
CDR3aa: ARLQTSKLIDQPQH

v_gene: TRBV20-1
j_gene: TRBJ1-1
CDR3aa: SAGGAGEAF

v_gene: TRBV30
j_gene: TRBJ1-3
CDR3aa: AWTPRDRNTIY

v_gene: TRBV5-8
j_gene: TRBJ1-2
CDR3aa: ASSTSWGRWYGYT

v_gene: TRBV27
j_gene: TRBJ2-1
CDR3aa: ASSLGTGYMNEQF

v_gene: TRBV5-1
j_gene: TRBJ1-2
CDR3aa: ASSLGQAQDYGYT

v_gene: TRBV4-3
j_gene: TRBJ2-3
CDR3aa: ASSQGAGVGTDTQY

v_gene: TRBV30
j_gene: TRBJ2-2
CDR3aa: AWGTEADTGELF

v_gene: TRBV28
j_gene: TRBJ1-1
CDR3aa: ASSLLIQGAF

v_gene: TRBV27
j_gene: TRBJ2-7
CDR3aa: ASSRIGSGYEQY

v_gene: TRBV7-2
j_gene: TRBJ2-7
CDR3aa: ASSGLGAGPYEQY

v_gene: TRBV10-3
j_gene: TRBJ2-7
CDR3aa: AISESGTGLYEQY

v_gene: TRBV11-1
j_gene: TRBJ2-5
CDR3aa: ASSLEQPQETQY

v_gene: TRBV28
j_gene: TRBJ2-5
CDR3aa: ASKNPGLQETQY

v_gene: TRBV7-9
j_gene: TRBJ2-3
CDR3aa: ATISDTQY

v_gene: TRBV9
j_gene: TRBJ1-1
CDR3aa: ASSVAKGNTEAF

v_gene: TRBV12-3/TRBV12-4
j_gene: TRBJ2-3
CDR3aa: ASSDGADTQY

v_gene: TRBV3-1/TRBV3-2
j_gene: TRBJ1-6
CDR3aa: ASSHQGVRSPLH

v_gene: TRBV18
j_gene: TRBJ2-5
CDR3aa: ASSPGVQETQY

v_gene: TRBV10-2
j_gene: TRBJ1-5
CDR3aa: ASSEGNQPQH

v_gene: TRBV5-6
j_gene: TRBJ1-2
CDR3aa: ASTSDFGRPGYT

v_gene: TRBV27
j_gene: TRBJ1-1
CDR3aa: ASRSTRGATEAF

v_gene: TRBV27
j_gene: TRBJ1-2
CDR3aa: ASSPADRGNYYGYT

v_gene: TRBV27
j_gene: TRBJ2-5
CDR3aa: ASSFAGEETQY

v_gene: TRBV7-2
j_gene: TRBJ1-3
CDR3aa: ASSPSVVSGNTIY

v_gene: TRBV7-2
j_gene: TRBJ2-3
CDR3aa: ASSLGTGPTDTQY

v_gene: TRBV30
j_gene: TRBJ1-2
CDR3aa: AWTRAAGQGHYGYT

v_gene: TRBV7-8
j_gene: TRBJ2-3
CDR3aa: ASSLVVSTDTQY

v_gene: TRBV2
j_gene: TRBJ2-7
CDR3aa: ASSEQAGAYEQY

v_gene: TRBV18
j_gene: TRBJ1-5
CDR3aa: ASSRSVNSNQPQH

v_gene: TRBV7-6
j_gene: TRBJ1-1
CDR3aa: ASRNILNTEAF